This T cell receptor (beta chain) was found in a study of CD8+CD57+ T cells in acquired aplastic anemia. Study in general: Sorting CD4+ and CD8+ cells gave DNA averaging about 3.2 ug. Whole-study findings and limits: Patients and controls were found to share roughly 31 CD8+ CDR3 sequences. Controls and patients did not differ significantly in CD8+ Simpson's diversity.

It was patients with CD8+CD57+ cell expansion by flow cytometry who were chosen for sequencing. Acquired aplastic anemia of severe grade affected all patients. Genomic DNA acted as the template from which TCR beta VDJ combination and CDR3 sequence profiling were carried out. TCRdb reprocessed the reads with MiXCR, giving one entry per CDR3 protein. This repertoire shows some 200,000 distinct CDR3 sequences, approximately 60% found once; its top ten account for around 58%. To note about this clonotype: Its antigen is unknown.

Germline V gene lookup returns CDR1 WNHNN and CDR2 SYGVQD (reference sequence). Trimming left V 2 bases short and J 4 bases short, with 15 bases between. This CDR3 has 16 amino acids. The receptor's source is a human donor with aplastic anemia. The specimen sequenced was sorted CD4+, CD8+, or CD8+CD57+ T cells (not recorded which) from PBMCs. The rearrangement links TRBV10-1 to TRBJ1-3; possibly TRBD1 for D (5 bases). CDR3 coding DNA: TGCGCCAGCAGTGAGGACGGGACGGCGGCGGGAAACACCATATATTTT. Its protein is CASSEDGTAAGNTIYF.